Following are 22 T cell receptor beta chains from one sample sequenced in a study of PD-L1 blockade in urothelial cancer (dated by TCRdb to about 2017). Library construction relied on the immunoSEQ multiplex PCR assay. Drawn from immuneACCESS, this table holds only the in-frame rearrangements with V and J called that TCRdb kept. Clones are partly lost; checked studies trace under half to an unresolved V gene and leave the rest unexplained. This sample holds about 30,000 clones; around 85% were observed only once. The ten largest clones represent roughly 2.1% of the sample. The specimen comprised PBMCs, sampled around atezolizumab (anti-PD-L1) treatment. The receptors were sampled from a middle-aged man with urothelial cancer.

The chain has TRBV2 and TRBJ1-5; D remains ambiguous. CDR3 size: 13 residues. CDR1 and CDR2 from the germline V gene are SNHLY and FYNNEI. Trimming shortened V by 4 bases and J by 0 bases, and 4 bases separated the two germline ends. CDR3 in DNA: TGTGCCAGCAGTGTCATTAGCAATCAGCCCCAGCATTTT. It translates to CASSVISNQPQHF.

V usage is TRBV15 and J usage is TRBJ2-4, with a possible D match to TRBD2 (5 bases). The V end lost 5 bases, the J end lost 1 base, and 15 bases lay between the germline ends. There are 16 residues in the CDR3. The germline gives CDR1 LNHNV, CDR2 YYDKDF (reference sequence). CDR3: CATSRRTGGAKNIQYF. CDR3 sequence (DNA): TGTGCCACCAGCCGCAGGACGGGCGGGGCCAAAAACATTCAGTACTTC.

This clone was seen once. The gene calls are TRBV5-6 and TRBJ1-3; TRBD1 agrees at 7 bases. CDR3 length: 18 amino acids. CDR1 is SGHDT, CDR2 YYEEEE, per germline. V lost 3 bases and J lost 2; bases outside the gene matches: 14. The CDR3 sequence: CASSSTGARSDTGNTIYF. CDR3 nucleotides: TGTGCCAGCAGCTCAACAGGGGCGCGCTCAGATACTGGAAACACCATATATTTT.

This sequence joins TRBV2 and TRBJ2-1; 8 nucleotides line up with TRBD2. The CDR3 has 13 residues. Trimming removed 10 bases from V and 9 bases from J; junction bases left unmatched: 11. Germline V gene sequence: CDR1 SNHLY, CDR2 FYNNEI. CDR3 nucleotide sequence: TGTGCCACCGGGACTAGTCTACGAGGTGAGCAGTTCTTC. The encoded protein is CATGTSLRGEQFF.

The chain links TRBV6-5 to TRBJ1-6; 9 bases agree with TRBD1. The germline V gene encodes CDR1 MNHEY and CDR2 SVGAGI. The junction had 9 bases not matched to a gene; V was cut back by 6 bases and J by 9 bases. The CDR3 runs to 15 residues. This chain's CDR3 is CASSKGTGTFSPLHF. The CDR3 DNA sequence: TGTGCCAGCAGCAAGGGGACAGGGACCTTTTCACCCCTCCACTTT.

This rearrangement joins TRBV7-3 to TRBJ2-1; 10 bases are a match to TRBD2. Germline V gene sequence: CDR1 SGHTA, CDR2 FQGTGA. V lost 2 bases to trimming and J lost 0 bases; unmatched junction nucleotides: 4. This CDR3 has 17 residues. The CDR3 DNA reads as TGTGCCAGCAGCTTAGACTCTAGCGGGAGCTCCTACAATGAGCAGTTCTTC. It specifies CASSLDSSGSSYNEQFF. Combining the CDR3 with reference TRBV7-3 and TRBJ2-1 gives the whole variable domain GAGVSQTPSNKVTEKGKYVELRCDPISGHTALYWYRQSLGQGPEFLIYFQGTGAADDSGLPNDRFFAVRPEGSVSTLKIQRTERGDSAVYLCASSLDSSGSSYNEQFFGPGTRLTVL.

The chain carries TRBV29-1 and TRBJ2-5; tentatively, D is TRBD1 (6 bases). The V gene's germline CDR1 is SQVTM and CDR2 ANQGSEA. The V end was cut by 2 bases, the J end by 5 bases, with 15 bases between. The CDR3 is made up of 14 amino acids. CDR3 coding DNA: TGCAGCGTTGAAACAGGGCACGCGGAGGAGACCCAGTACTTC. Amino acids: CSVETGHAEETQYF.

The chain employs TRBV4-1 and TRBJ1-5; 8 nucleotides agree with TRBD1. With V trimmed by 4 bases and J by 4 bases, 3 bases remained unmatched. The CDR3 consists of 14 residues. Germline V gene data show CDR1 as MGHRA and CDR2 as YSYEKL. In DNA form, the CDR3 reads TGCGCCAGCAGCCGGACAGGGCCGAATCAGCCCCAGCATTTT. This codes for CASSRTGPNQPQHF.

V is TRBV19 and J is TRBJ2-3, with 11 bases that match TRBD1. From germline, CDR1 is LNHDA and CDR2 SQIVND (reference sequence). J lost 4 bases, V lost 0 bases, and 6 bases had no gene match. The CDR3 spans 17 residues. CDR3 nucleotide sequence: TGTGCCAGTAGTATAGATAGTTGGACAGGGGGCGCAGATACGCAGTATTTT. This encodes CASSIDSWTGGADTQYF.

This chain uses TRBV7-9 with TRBJ1-1; D not resolved. V was shortened by 1 base and J by 4 bases, with 10 bases between the two germline ends. CDR3 length equals 14 residues. CDR1 SEHNR and CDR2 FQNEAQ come from the germline V gene (reference sequence). The DNA of the CDR3 is TGTGCCAGCAGCTTAGAGGAGGTTTCCACTGAAGCTTTCTTT. Its translation is CASSLEEVSTEAFF.

V and J are TRBV5-6 and TRBJ2-5; no definite D call. Trimming left V 2 bases short and J 0 bases short, with 14 bases between. This CDR3 comprises 16 residues. The V gene's germline CDR1 is SGHDT and CDR2 YYEEEE. For the CDR3, the DNA is TGTGCCAGCAGCTTCGCGGCAGAAGTGTACCAAGAGACCCAGTACTTC. This encodes CASSFAAEVYQETQYF.

J is TRBJ2-7 and V is TRBV7-9; TRBD1 matches 9 bases. This CDR3 contains 15 residues. The V gene's germline CDR1 is SEHNR and CDR2 FQNEAQ (reference sequence). V shed 4 bases and J 3 bases; nucleotides not matched to a gene: 7. The CDR3 DNA is TGTGCCAGCAGCTGGGCCGGGACAGGGAACTACGAGCAGTACTTC. Translation gives CASSWAGTGNYEQYF. The entire variable domain, with the rest obtained from reference TRBV7-9 and TRBJ2-7, is as follows: DTGVSQNPRHKITKRGQNVTFRCDPISEHNRLYWYRQTLGQGPEFLTYFQNEAQLEKSRLLSDRFSAERPKGSFSTLEIQRTEQGDSAMYLCASSWAGTGNYEQYFGPGTRLTVT.

This clone showed up just a few times. The V and J genes are TRBV6-1 and TRBJ1-1, with a tentative D call TRBD1 (5 bases). The V and J ends lost 4 bases and 1 base respectively, with 13 bases between them. The V gene's germline CDR1 is MNHNS and CDR2 SASEGT. This CDR3 is 15 amino acids long. The CDR3 DNA is TGTGCCAGCAGTGCTGGTAGGGGCCCGAACACTGAAGCTTTCTTT. It encodes CASSAGRGPNTEAFF.

The chain employs TRBV19 and TRBJ2-3; 9 bases agree with TRBD2. Germline assignment: CDR1 LNHDA and CDR2 SQIVND (reference sequence). With 4 bases clipped from V and 3 bases from J, the junction kept 5 bases outside the gene matches. The CDR3 loop spans 15 amino acids. The CDR3 loop is CASSRAGLATDTQYF. The CDR3, as DNA: TGTGCCAGTAGTAGGGCGGGACTAGCAACAGATACGCAGTATTTT.

The chain uses TRBV7-3 and TRBJ1-2; 7 nucleotides agree with TRBD1. This CDR3 spans 13 amino acids. Germline V gene sequence: CDR1 SGHTA, CDR2 FQGTGA. The V and J ends lost 5 bases and 9 bases, in that order; junction bases with no gene match: 9. This CDR3 is CASSPDRETSYTF. The DNA of the CDR3 is TGTGCCAGCAGCCCTGACAGGGAGACAAGCTACACCTTC.

V gene TRBV2 combines with J gene TRBJ1-6, with unresolved D. From germline, CDR1 is SNHLY and CDR2 FYNNEI. The CDR3 consists of 11 residues. Between the trimmed V and J ends, which lost 3 bases and 10 bases, there was a span of 4 bases. Written as DNA, the CDR3 is TGTGCCAGCAGTGATGGCTCACCCCTCCACTTT. It encodes CASSDGSPLHF. The entire variable domain, with the rest obtained from reference TRBV2 and TRBJ1-6, is as follows: EPEVTQTPSHQVTQMGQEVILRCVPISNHLYFYWYRQILGQKVEFLVSFYNNEISEKSEIFDDQFSVERPDGSNFTLKIRSTKLEDSAMYFCASSDGSPLHFGNGTRLTVT.

This clone was observed a few times. CDR3 sequence (DNA): TGCGCCAGCAGTGAGTCGACGTTACAGGACGGCTACACCTTC. Protein: CASSESTLQDGYTF. This rearrangement joins TRBV10-1 to TRBJ1-2; the D gene is possibly TRBD1 (5 bases). The CDR3 consists of 14 residues. V was cut by 0 bases and J by 8 bases, with 13 bases left in between. The germline V gene encodes CDR1 WNHNN and CDR2 SYGVQD (reference sequence).

This sequence joins TRBV5-1 and TRBJ1-2; no clear D gene. Germline assignment: CDR1 SGHRS and CDR2 YFSETQ. The CDR3 sequence is 12 residues long. V was clipped by 4 bases and J by 5 bases, with 9 bases between them. The DNA of the CDR3 is TGCGCCAGCAGCGGTGAGATGTATGGCTACACCTTC. The encoded protein is CASSGEMYGYTF.

CDR3 DNA sequence: TGTGCCATCAAACGGGGGGAGGGGTACACAGATACGCAGTATTTT. Protein: CAIKRGEGYTDTQYF. The chain combines TRBV10-3 with TRBJ2-3; 7 bases map to TRBD2. The CDR3 extends over 15 amino acids. Germline V gene data show CDR1 as ENHRY and CDR2 as SYGVKD. V dropped 7 bases and J dropped 2; count of bases not matched to a gene: 9.

CDR3 nucleotide sequence: TGTGCCAGCGGCTTACGGGGTGCCAACACTGAAGCTTTCTTT. This sequence encodes CASGLRGANTEAFF. V usage is TRBV6-5 and J usage is TRBJ1-1; unclear D gene. V was trimmed by 8 bases and J by 2 bases, leaving 15 bases between them. Germline CDR1 MNHEY, CDR2 SVGAGI. The length of the CDR3 is 14 residues.

This chain connects TRBV6-5 to TRBJ1-1; tentatively, D is TRBD1 (5 bases). This CDR3 is built from 15 residues. Germline CDR1 is MNHEY and CDR2 is SVGAGI. Trimming took 2 bases from V and 1 from J, leaving 11 bases between them. The CDR3 protein is CASSYRRDRNTEAFF. DNA of the CDR3: TGTGCCAGCAGTTACCGCCGAGACAGGAACACTGAAGCTTTCTTT.

The chain is built from TRBV2 and TRBJ1-1; a possible D gene is TRBD1 (5 bases). This CDR3 comprises 14 residues. V shed 3 bases and J shed 1 base, with 9 bases lying between them. Germline assignment: CDR1 SNHLY and CDR2 FYNNEI. CDR3 bases: TGTGCCAGCAGTGATGTGGGGGGGAACACTGAAGCTTTCTTT. It specifies CASSDVGGNTEAFF.